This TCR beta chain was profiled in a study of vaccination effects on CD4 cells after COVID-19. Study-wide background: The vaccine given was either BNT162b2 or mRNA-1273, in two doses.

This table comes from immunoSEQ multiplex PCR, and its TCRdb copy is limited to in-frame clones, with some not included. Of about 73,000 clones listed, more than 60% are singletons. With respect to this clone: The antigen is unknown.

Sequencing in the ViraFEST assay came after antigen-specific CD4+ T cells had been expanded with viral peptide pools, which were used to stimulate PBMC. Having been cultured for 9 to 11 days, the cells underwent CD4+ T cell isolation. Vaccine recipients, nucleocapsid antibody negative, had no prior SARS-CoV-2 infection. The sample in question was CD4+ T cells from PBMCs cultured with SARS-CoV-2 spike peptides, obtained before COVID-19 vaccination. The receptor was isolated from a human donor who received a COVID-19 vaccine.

The CDR3 reads CASSFIRTDTQYF. The CDR3 DNA sequence: TGTGCCAGCAGTTTTATAAGAACAGATACGCAGTATTTT. The chain carries TRBV12-3 or TRBV12-4 and TRBJ2-3; no clear D. The CDR3 sequence is 13 residues long. The V and J ends lost 3 bases and 3 bases respectively, with 7 bases between them.